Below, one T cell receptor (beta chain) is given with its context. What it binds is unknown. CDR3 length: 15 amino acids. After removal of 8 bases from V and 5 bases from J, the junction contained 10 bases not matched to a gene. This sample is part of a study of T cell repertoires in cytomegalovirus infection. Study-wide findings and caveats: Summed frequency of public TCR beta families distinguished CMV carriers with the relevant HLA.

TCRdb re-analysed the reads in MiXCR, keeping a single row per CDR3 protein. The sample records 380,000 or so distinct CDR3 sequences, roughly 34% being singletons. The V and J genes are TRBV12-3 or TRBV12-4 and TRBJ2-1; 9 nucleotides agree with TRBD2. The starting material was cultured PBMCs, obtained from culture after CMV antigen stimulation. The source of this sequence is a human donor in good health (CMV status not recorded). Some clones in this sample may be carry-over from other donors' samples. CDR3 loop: CASRSAGGGNNEQFF. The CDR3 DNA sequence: TGTGCCAGCCGATCAGCGGGAGGCGGAAACAATGAGCAGTTCTTC.